Presented here are 23 T cell receptor beta chains from one specimen sequenced in a study of beta chain features in type 1 diabetes. Study outcomes and limitations: Researchers report that Type 1 diabetes patients had moderately but significantly shorter TCRB CDR3s across all four CD4+ subsets.

These receptors' targets are unknown. The investigators reverse transcribed all of the isolated RNA, so they sequenced expressed TCRB transcripts. Sequencing was performed with immunoSEQ multiplex PCR; in TCRdb, only in-frame clones are kept and a portion is missing. This table holds approximately 730,000 clones, 13% found once. Sequencing was carried out using naive CD4+ T cells from blood. Source of these receptors: a man between 18 and 35 years old with type 1 diabetes.

The gene calls are TRBV18 and TRBJ1-2; D gene uncertain. Germline V gives CDR1 KGHSH, CDR2 LQKENI. This CDR3 comprises 14 residues. Trimming took off 3 bases at V and 4 bases at J, with 12 bases between the two ends. CDR3 protein: CASSPDEVSYGYTF. Written as DNA, the CDR3 is TGTGCCAGCTCACCCGATGAGGTGTCCTATGGCTACACCTTC.

V is TRBV25-1 and J is TRBJ2-5; no reliable D call. This CDR3 is built from 14 residues. Per the germline V gene, CDR1 is MGHDK and CDR2 is SYGVNS. V was pared by 4 bases and J by 2 bases, with 11 bases between. CDR3 in DNA: TGTGCCAGCAGTGGCGACCCGAGGCAAGAGACCCAGTACTTC. Its protein product is CASSGDPRQETQYF.

The chain uses TRBV10-3 and TRBJ2-7; TRBD1 matches 7 bases. The trim removed 7 bases at V and 0 bases at J, leaving 6 bases unmatched. CDR3 length equals 14 residues. Germline values: CDR1 ENHRY, CDR2 SYGVKD. DNA for the CDR3: TGTGCCATCAAGGGGGCGTTAAGCTCCTACGAGCAGTACTTC. This encodes CAIKGALSSYEQYF.

This chain connects TRBV5-1 to TRBJ2-2, with 12 bases that match TRBD1. Germline CDR1 reads SGHRS; CDR2 reads YFSETQ. The junction had 7 bases not matched to a gene; V was cut back by 3 bases and J by 7 bases. The length of the CDR3 is 16 residues. The CDR3 region is CASSYRDRGLDGELFF. The CDR3 coding sequence is TGCGCCAGCAGCTACCGGGACAGGGGGCTTGACGGGGAGCTGTTTTTT.

As DNA, the CDR3 is TGTGCCTGGGGGGCAGGGGGAAGAACGGTCGGAGCTTTCTTT. Its protein is CAWGAGGRTVGAFF. V is TRBV30 and J is TRBJ1-1, with TRBD1 matching over 7 bases. The J segment lost 10 bases and the V segment lost 5 bases, leaving 16 bases of the junction unmatched. The length of the CDR3 is 14 residues. Germline V gives CDR1 GTSNPN, CDR2 SVGIG (reference sequence).

This clone turned up a few times. V usage is TRBV6-6 and J usage is TRBJ1-2; maybe TRBD1 (5 bases). Germline V gene sequence: CDR1 MNHNY, CDR2 SVGAGI (reference sequence). V was pared by 4 bases and J by 1 base, with 10 bases between. This CDR3 spans 14 amino acids. The CDR3 region is CASSSAQGNYGYTF. The CDR3 DNA reads as TGTGCCAGCAGTTCCGCGCAGGGTAACTATGGCTACACCTTC.

The V call is TRBV25-1, the J call TRBJ1-1; TRBD1 is a possible D gene (5 bases). This CDR3 region has 16 residues. V was clipped by 4 bases and J by 2 bases, with 17 bases between them. Germline V gene sequence: CDR1 MGHDK, CDR2 SYGVNS. This CDR3 is CASSALTGLENTEAFF. In nucleotides, the CDR3 is TGTGCCAGCAGTGCGTTAACAGGACTAGAAAACACTGAAGCTTTCTTT.

This clone has only a few counts. The genes are TRBV5-4 and TRBJ2-5, with TRBD1 matching 7 bases. Germline-derived CDR1 and CDR2 are SGHNT and YYREEE (reference sequence). The CDR3 has 15 residues. Trimming at V came to 1 base and at J to 1 base, leaving 4 bases not matched to a gene. The CDR3 loop reads CASSLSGGTQETQYF. CDR3 bases: TGTGCCAGCAGCTTGTCAGGGGGAACCCAAGAGACCCAGTACTTC.

The chain combines TRBV7-9 with TRBJ1-2; no firm D call. The CDR3 has 13 amino acids. Trimming removed 1 base at V and 6 bases at J, with 9 bases between. Germline V gene data show CDR1 as SEHNR and CDR2 as FQNEAQ (reference sequence). This CDR3 is CASSLVSGNGYTF. The DNA of the CDR3 is TGTGCCAGCAGCTTAGTATCGGGGAATGGCTACACCTTC.

A word on this clone: Its ends do not fully match the called genes, so a read error is possible. The chain is built from TRBV6-8 and TRBJ2-3; D is unresolved. The CDR3 extends over 14 amino acids. In germline, CDR1 is MNHGY, CDR2 SAAAGT. DNA for the CDR3: TGTGCCAGCAGATACTCCGAGAGGACAGATACGCAGTATTTT. It translates to CASRYSERTDTQYF.

The V and J genes are TRBV10-3 and TRBJ2-7; TRBD1 matches at 12 bases. Germline CDR1 and CDR2: ENHRY and SYGVKD. The trim removed 6 bases at V and 5 bases at J, leaving 11 bases unmatched. The CDR3 runs to 16 residues. CDR3 loop: CAIREIGTGGFHEQYF. The CDR3 DNA reads as TGTGCCATCAGGGAGATCGGGACAGGGGGCTTCCACGAGCAGTACTTC.

This clone was picked up a small number of times. This chain joins TRBV5-1 and TRBJ2-3; 7 bases are shared with TRBD1. CDR1 and CDR2 (germline): SGHRS, YFSETQ. CDR3 size: 16 residues. The J segment lost 1 base and the V segment lost 4 bases, leaving 9 bases of the junction unmatched. CDR3 region: CASSLWGTEGTDTQYF. DNA for the CDR3: TGCGCCAGCAGCCTCTGGGGGACAGAGGGCACAGATACGCAGTATTTT.

The chain is built from TRBV5-1 and TRBJ1-1; the D gene is possibly TRBD1 (5 bases). The germline CDR1 and CDR2 sequences are SGHRS and YFSETQ. This CDR3 is 13 amino acids long. The V end was cut by 4 bases, the J end by 4 bases, with 11 bases between. The CDR3 loop is CASSRGEGTEAFF. CDR3 nucleotide sequence: TGCGCCAGCAGCCGAGGGGAAGGCACTGAAGCTTTCTTT.

This clone was observed a few times. The rearrangement links TRBV28 to TRBJ1-2; D gene unclear. V lost 4 bases, J lost 7 bases, and 7 bases lay in between. CDR1 MDHEN and CDR2 SYDVKM come from the germline V gene. The CDR3 totals 11 residues. The CDR3: CASSSLTGYTF. The DNA for the CDR3 is TGTGCCAGCAGTTCCCTAACTGGCTACACCTTC.

CDR3 nucleotides: TGTGCCAGCAGCTTGGGAGGGGGCGCCGGCGATGAGCAGTTCTTC. Protein product: CASSLGGGAGDEQFF. The chain couples TRBV5-4 to TRBJ2-1; 7 nucleotides align to TRBD1. Germline V lookup: CDR1 SGHNT, CDR2 YYREEE (reference sequence). The CDR3 length is 15 residues. V was clipped by 0 bases and J by 8 bases; unmatched bases: 8.

This clone was seen a handful of times. The chain combines TRBV9 with TRBJ2-4; 10 bases agree with TRBD1. The V segment lost 3 bases and the J segment 1 base; nucleotides outside the gene matches: 10. Germline V CDR1 and CDR2: SGDLS, YYNGEE. The CDR3 contains 18 residues. CDR3 region: CASSGRSGTGAAKNIQYF. The CDR3 nucleotides are TGTGCCAGCAGCGGACGATCCGGGACAGGGGCGGCCAAAAACATTCAGTACTTC.

This clone was recorded a few times. This chain joins TRBV5-1 and TRBJ1-1; D perhaps matches TRBD1 (6 bases). Germline values: CDR1 SGHRS, CDR2 YFSETQ. V dropped 0 bases and J dropped 2 bases, with 11 bases sitting between them. This CDR3 region has 15 residues. CDR3 loop: CASSLAPGANTEAFF. CDR3 in DNA: TGCGCCAGCAGCTTGGCTCCAGGGGCAAACACTGAAGCTTTCTTT.

CDR3 DNA: TGTGCCTGGAGTGGTGTTTATAATTCACCCCTCCACTTT. This sequence encodes CAWSGVYNSPLHF. V gene TRBV30 combines with J gene TRBJ1-6; D gene uncertain. V was pared by 1 base and J by 4 bases, with 5 bases between. The CDR3 spans 13 residues. CDR1 and CDR2 (germline): GTSNPN, SVGIG (reference sequence).

This clone was observed a few times. J is TRBJ2-7 and V is TRBV30, with D perhaps matching TRBD1 (6 bases). The CDR3 is made up of 12 amino acids. The ends were cut back, 2 bases at V and 6 bases at J, with 11 bases in the middle. Germline lookup yields CDR1 GTSNPN and CDR2 SVGIG (reference sequence). CDR3 nucleotides: TGTGCCTGGAGTAGGGGGTTCGGCGAGCAGTACTTC. Protein product: CAWSRGFGEQYF.

This clone has only a few counts. The V call is TRBV9, the J call TRBJ1-2; tentatively, D is TRBD1 (5 bases). The CDR3 contains 13 residues. V lost 3 bases, J lost 8 bases, and 14 bases lay in between. Germline V gene sequence: CDR1 SGDLS, CDR2 YYNGEE. CDR3 sequence: CASSEPQGWGYTF. CDR3 sequence (DNA): TGTGCCAGCAGCGAACCTCAGGGTTGGGGCTACACCTTC. Together with reference TRBV9 and TRBJ1-2, the CDR3 gives the full variable domain: DSGVTQTPKHLITATGQRVTLRCSPRSGDLSVYWYQQSLDQGLQFLIQYYNGEERAKGNILERFSAQQFPDLHSELNLSSLELGDSALYFCASSEPQGWGYTFGSGTRLTVV.

As regards this clone: This sample also contains other DNA sequences that code for the same CDR3. J is TRBJ1-1 and V is TRBV13, with D hard to call. V gave up 4 bases and J gave up 0 bases, with 9 bases separating them. This CDR3 has 14 residues. Germline V lookup: CDR1 PRHDT, CDR2 FYEKMQ (reference sequence). DNA of the CDR3: TGTGCCAGCAGCTCCCAAGGACTGAACACTGAAGCTTTCTTT. Translation gives CASSSQGLNTEAFF. The whole variable domain, remainder taken from reference TRBV13 and TRBJ1-1, is AAGVIQSPRHLIKEKRETATLKCYPIPRHDTVYWYQQGPGQDPQFLISFYEKMQSDKGSIPDRFSAQQFSDYHSELNMSSLELGDSALYFCASSSQGLNTEAFFGQGTRLTVV.

CDR3 DNA sequence: TGTGCCAGCAGTCGACAGGGAGGGGATCAGCCCCAGCATTTT. This codes for CASSRQGGDQPQHF. The J gene is TRBJ1-5, the V gene TRBV28; 7 bases fit TRBD1. Unmatched junction bases numbered 6, after V lost 5 bases and J lost 5 bases. CDR1 MDHEN and CDR2 SYDVKM come from the germline V gene. The CDR3 length is 14 residues.

The V and J genes are TRBV6-1 and TRBJ1-1; the match to TRBD1 covers 8 bases. This CDR3 comprises 17 residues. Germline CDR1 reads MNHNS; CDR2 reads SASEGT. The trim removed 1 base at V and 0 bases at J, leaving 7 bases unmatched. CDR3 amino acids: CASSEGRGLGMNTEAFF. CDR3 nucleotide sequence: TGTGCCAGCAGTGAAGGCAGGGGGCTCGGGATGAACACTGAAGCTTTCTTT.